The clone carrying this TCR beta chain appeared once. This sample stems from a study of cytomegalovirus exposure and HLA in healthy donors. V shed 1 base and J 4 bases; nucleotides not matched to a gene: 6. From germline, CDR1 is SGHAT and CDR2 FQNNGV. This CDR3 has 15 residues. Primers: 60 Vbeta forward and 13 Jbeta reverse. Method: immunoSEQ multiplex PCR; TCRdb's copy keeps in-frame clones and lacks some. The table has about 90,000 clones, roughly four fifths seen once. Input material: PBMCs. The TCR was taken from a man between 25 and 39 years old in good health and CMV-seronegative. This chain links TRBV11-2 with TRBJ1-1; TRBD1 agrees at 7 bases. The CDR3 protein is CASSLGQGVITEAFF. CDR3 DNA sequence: TGTGCCAGCAGCTTAGGGCAGGGGGTGATCACTGAAGCTTTCTTT. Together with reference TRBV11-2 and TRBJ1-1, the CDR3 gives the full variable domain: EAGVAQSPRYKIIEKRQSVAFWCNPISGHATLYWYQQILGQGPKLLIQFQNNGVVDDSQLPKDRFSAERLKGVDSTLKIQPAKLEDSAVYLCASSLGQGVITEAFFGQGTRLTVV.